One TCR beta chain is described in this entry. Germline lookup yields CDR1 LNHDA and CDR2 SQIVND (reference sequence). This CDR3 spans 13 amino acids. Trimming cost V 6 bases and J 6 bases; bases outside gene matches: 4. This entry belongs to a study of blood T cell repertoires in COVID-19. Only in-frame clones appear in the TCRdb table, and some are missing; sequencing was by immunoSEQ multiplex PCR. The profile shows more than 20,000 clones, over 60% of them singletons. The V call is TRBV19, the J call TRBJ2-3; 9 nucleotides match TRBD2. The sequence was collected from a man aged 60-69 years with active COVID-19. The source material was peripheral blood. CDR3 in DNA: TGTGCCAGTAGCCAAACTAGCGGGGATACGCAGTATTTT. Translated, it gives CASSQTSGDTQYF.